This T cell receptor beta chain was captured in a study of shared clonotypes between healthy human individuals. Per germline, CDR1 KGHSH and CDR2 LQKENI. After removal of 4 bases from V and 2 bases from J, the junction contained 14 bases not matched to a gene. This CDR3 has 19 residues. Clones were sequenced by immunoSEQ multiplex PCR, and TCRdb holds only the in-frame ones, with some missing. The sample holds some 2,500,000 clones, under 95% seen once. This chain connects TRBV18 to TRBJ2-2; 9 nucleotides match TRBD1. This TCR was sampled from a man aged 18-30 years in good health. Some clones in this sample may be carry-over from other donors' samples. Sample: naive CD4+ T cells from PBMCs. Subset of the sample: CD45RA+ positively selected. The DNA of the CDR3 is TGTGCCAGCTCACTCCACGCCGGGACAGGGTGGGCCAACACCGGGGAGCTGTTTTTT. Amino acids: CASSLHAGTGWANTGELFF.